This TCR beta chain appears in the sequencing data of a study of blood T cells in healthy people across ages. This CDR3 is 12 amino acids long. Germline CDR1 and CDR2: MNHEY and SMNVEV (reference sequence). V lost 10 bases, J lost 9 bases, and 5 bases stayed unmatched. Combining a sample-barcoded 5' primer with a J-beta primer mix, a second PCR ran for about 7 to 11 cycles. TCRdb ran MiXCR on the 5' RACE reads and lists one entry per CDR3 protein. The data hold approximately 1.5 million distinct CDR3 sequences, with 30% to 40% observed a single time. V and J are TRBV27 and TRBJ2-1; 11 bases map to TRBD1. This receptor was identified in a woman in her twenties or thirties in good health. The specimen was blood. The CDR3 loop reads CATGTGGGEQFF. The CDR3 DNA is TGTGCCACCGGGACAGGGGGGGGTGAGCAGTTCTTC.